This T cell receptor (beta chain) was identified during a study of shared clonotypes between healthy human individuals. Study-wide results and caveats: An expected dependence of interdonor clonotype sharing on sequencing depth was noted. Sampling covered blood only; tissue repertoires likely differ.

Germline values: CDR1 MDHEN, CDR2 SYDVKM. From its first to its last residue, the CDR3 has 16 amino acids. In regard to this clone: Its antigen remains unidentified. The limits of the CDR3 on the DNA are not certain, so only TCRdb's listed CDR3 is given.

It was at deep level that the assay was run. Every subset had its genomic DNA shared out evenly among several immunoSEQ plates. Sequenced by immunoSEQ multiplex PCR; TCRdb stores in-frame clones only, minus some. The table records fewer than 600,000 clones, roughly four fifths of them present only once. The sequenced sample consisted of PBMCs. V is TRBV28 and J is TRBJ2-1. The sequence derives from a woman between 35 and 50 years old in good health. Some clones in this sample may be carry-over from other donors' samples. CDR3 residues: CASSSSAHNHYNEQFF.